The rows below give T cell receptor beta chains drawn from one sample of a study of monozygotic twins with inflammatory bowel disease. After re-calling the 5' RACE reads, TCRdb lists one entry per CDR3 protein, DNA absent. This sample's clone table lists approximately 340,000 distinct CDR3 sequences. The sample was blood. The receptors here all came from a human donor with ulcerative colitis or Crohn's disease, or a healthy co-twin of an affected twin (not recorded which). Both conserved end residues are part of each CDR3.

TRBV5-5	TRBJ1-4	CASSNRGFNEKLFF
TRBV28	TRBJ2-1	CASIKTAGSSYNEQFF
TRBV12-3/TRBV12-4	TRBJ2-1	CASRGVTYNEQFF
TRBV20-1	TRBJ2-7	CSARDRRLAGGRNEQYF
TRBV6-5	TRBJ1-2	CASSSRRGGYTF
TRBV6-5	TRBJ2-3	CASSSHLGRSEGRDDTQYF
TRBV28	TRBJ2-7	CASSIGGGIYEQYF
TRBV5-1	TRBJ2-2	CASSLWTTGGELFF
TRBV19	TRBJ1-5	CASTLTGGNQPQHF
TRBV20-1	TRBJ2-3	CSTTGASTDTQYF
TRBV20-1	TRBJ2-2	CSAVRGGANGELFF
TRBV20-1	TRBJ2-7	CSARGVSTYEQYF
TRBV15	TRBJ1-2	CATSARGGLDGYTF
TRBV3-1	TRBJ1-5	CASSQGGSQPQHF
TRBV7-2	TRBJ2-2	CASSRRGRNTGELFF
TRBV6-5	TRBJ1-2	CASSYSISGTYGYTF
TRBV14	TRBJ1-2	CASSQFGQGANYGYTF
TRBV19	TRBJ2-1	CASTADRGTYNEQFF
TRBV11-1	TRBJ2-1	CASSLVAGGPLSYNEQFF
TRBV5-4	TRBJ2-1	CASSVGLAGGSRNEQFF
TRBV11-2	TRBJ2-7	CASAPTYEQYF
TRBV5-4	TRBJ2-2	CASSTGTTGTGELFF
TRBV29-1	TRBJ2-7	CSAGLDGEQYF
TRBV3-1	TRBJ2-1	CASSPLSDRGINEQFF
TRBV7-2	TRBJ1-6	CASSQNRGISPLHF